The clone carrying this T cell receptor beta chain occurred a few times. The antigen is undetermined. Germline V gene sequence: CDR1 DFQATT, CDR2 SNEGSKA (reference sequence). Trimming cost V 6 bases and J 2 bases, with 16 bases left between them. CDR3 size: 14 residues. The data stem from a study of T cell repertoires in cytomegalovirus infection. About the study: Both recently identified HLA-C-restricted and well-studied HLA-B-restricted CMV epitopes were used in the study. Public TCR beta signatures marked donors with CMV infection and the matching HLA. Study-wide findings and caveats: Dominant in the ex vivo response were TCR beta clonotypes restricted by HLA-C and specific for CMV. The study identified carriers of CMV plus the relevant HLA from cumulative public TCR beta family frequency.

One entry per CDR3 protein results from TCRdb running MiXCR on the reads. The repertoire holds approximately 340,000 distinct CDR3 sequences, with just under 30% as singletons. This clonotype originated in a human donor in good health (CMV status not recorded). Some clones in this sample may be carry-over from other donors' samples. Source: cultured PBMCs, taken from culture after CMV antigen stimulation. V and J are TRBV20-1 and TRBJ2-5; D possibly corresponds to TRBD1 (6 bases). The CDR3 DNA follows: TGCAGTGCAAAAGGGACAACTAATCAAGAGACCCAGTACTTC. Translation gives CSAKGTTNQETQYF.